The 2 T cell receptor beta chains listed next were all sequenced from one sample in a study of OX40 agonist ivuxolimab in advanced cancers. Data came from immunoSEQ multiplex PCR; TCRdb stores just in-frame clones and leaves some out. The sample contains roughly 70,000 clones, about 83% of which appear only once. This sample comprised CD4+ or CD8+ T cells sorted from blood, obtained in a trial of the OX40 agonist ivuxolimab. These receptors came from an adult with an advanced solid tumor such as melanoma, head and neck, liver or kidney cancer.

The genes are TRBV30 and TRBJ2-6; D tentatively reads TRBD1 or TRBD2 (6 bases each). Trimming shortened V by 0 bases and J by 4 bases, and 16 bases separated the two germline ends. This CDR3 spans 17 amino acids. Per germline, CDR1 GTSNPN and CDR2 SVGIG (reference sequence). The CDR3 bases are TGTGCCTGGAGTGTACATTTGGGGGCGGGAGGGGCCAACGTCCTGACTTTC. Encoded protein: CAWSVHLGAGGANVLTF.

This clone was observed a few times. The rearrangement links TRBV5-4 to TRBJ2-7; D possibly corresponds to TRBD2 (6 bases). The CDR3 has 12 residues. Trimming shortened V by 8 bases and J by 1 base, and 10 bases separated the two germline ends. Germline V lookup: CDR1 SGHNT, CDR2 YYREEE (reference sequence). CDR3 bases: TGTGCCAGTGGGACTTCTTCCTACGAGCAGTACTTC. Translated: CASGTSSYEQYF.